The clone carrying this TCR beta chain was recorded a few times. This sample includes further DNA sequences coding for the same CDR3. The whole isolated RNA underwent reverse transcription, so sequencing captured expressed TCRB transcripts. TCRdb's copy holds only in-frame clones and misses some; the assay was immunoSEQ multiplex PCR. The data show 350,000 to 400,000 clones, with more than 13% seen just once and about 0.02% held by the top ten. The data were taken from a study of beta chain features in type 1 diabetes. The CDR3 covers 14 residues. Germline assignment: CDR1 GTSNPN and CDR2 SVGIG (reference sequence). Trimming removed 0 bases at V and 0 bases at J, with 9 bases between.

The sample was naive CD4+ T cells from blood. The chain joins TRBV30 to TRBJ2-7, with a possible D match to TRBD2 (5 bases). The clonotype was recovered from a woman younger than 35 in good health. CDR3 in amino acids: CAWSVLSGSYEQYF. Here the CDR3 DNA reads TGTGCCTGGAGTGTACTCAGCGGCTCCTACGAGCAGTACTTC.